The following is a T cell receptor beta chain sequence with its context. The antigen remains unidentified. The sample originates from a study of lymphopenia after photon versus proton radiotherapy. General study results and limits: Post-nadir TCR diversity decline inversely tracked overall survival among those who died. Survival link was tested only in deceased patients; proton benefit remains a possibility.

Germline assignment: CDR1 MNHEY and CDR2 SVGAGI. The CDR3 is 14 residues long. V was trimmed by 0 bases and J by 9 bases, leaving 12 bases between them. Sequencing was performed with immunoSEQ multiplex PCR; in TCRdb, only in-frame clones are kept and a portion is missing. This table holds 6,500 to 9,000 clones, roughly nine tenths found once. The TCR sequence derives from a man aged 55-75 years with cholangiocarcinoma. Sequenced material: peripheral blood, taken from a patient treated with photon-based radiotherapy. The V call is TRBV6-5, the J call TRBJ2-1, with D unclear. CDR3 loop: CASSYSIGPTEQFF. CDR3 nucleotide sequence: TGTGCCAGCAGTTACTCGATAGGCCCAACTGAGCAGTTCTTC.